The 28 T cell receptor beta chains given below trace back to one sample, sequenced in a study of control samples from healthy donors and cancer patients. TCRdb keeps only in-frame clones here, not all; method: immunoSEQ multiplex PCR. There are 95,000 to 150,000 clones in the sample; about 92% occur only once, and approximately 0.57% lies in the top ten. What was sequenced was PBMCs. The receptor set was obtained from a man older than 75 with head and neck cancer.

The CDR3 loop is CASRGRGDPGELFF. DNA for the CDR3: TGTGCCAGCAGAGGACGGGGGGATCCCGGGGAGCTGTTTTTT. The chain couples TRBV6-5 to TRBJ2-2, with 7 positions matching TRBD2. Looked up from germline, CDR1 is MNHEY and CDR2 is SVGAGI. V dropped 6 bases and J dropped 6; count of bases not matched to a gene: 7. The CDR3 sequence is 14 residues long.

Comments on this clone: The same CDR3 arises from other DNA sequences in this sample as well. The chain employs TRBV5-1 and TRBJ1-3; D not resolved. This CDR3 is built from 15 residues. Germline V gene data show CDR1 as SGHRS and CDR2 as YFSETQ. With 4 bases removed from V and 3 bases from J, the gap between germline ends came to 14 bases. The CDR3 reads CASSLGASGGNTIYF. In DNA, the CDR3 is TGCGCCAGCAGCCTTGGCGCTTCGGGTGGAAACACCATATATTTT.

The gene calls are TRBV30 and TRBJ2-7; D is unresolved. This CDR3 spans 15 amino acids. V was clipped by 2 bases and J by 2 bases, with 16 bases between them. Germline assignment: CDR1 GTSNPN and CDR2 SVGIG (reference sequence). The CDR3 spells CAWSPQSLIPYEQYF. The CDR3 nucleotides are TGTGCCTGGAGTCCTCAATCTTTAATCCCCTACGAGCAGTACTTC.

CDR3 region: CASSLHEAFF. The CDR3, as DNA: TGTGCCAGCAGCCTGCACGAAGCTTTCTTT. J is TRBJ1-1 and V is TRBV5-8; D uncertain. The germline V and J ends were trimmed by 4 bases and 8 bases, with 6 bases remaining between them. The CDR3 totals 10 residues. Germline CDR1 and CDR2: SGHTS and YDEGEE.

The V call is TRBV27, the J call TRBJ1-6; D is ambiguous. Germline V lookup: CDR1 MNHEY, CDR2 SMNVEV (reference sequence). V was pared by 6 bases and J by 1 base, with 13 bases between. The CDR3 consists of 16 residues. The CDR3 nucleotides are TGTGCCAGCAGCCCCCAGAAGGTGTCCTATAATTCACCCCTCCACTTT. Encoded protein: CASSPQKVSYNSPLHF.

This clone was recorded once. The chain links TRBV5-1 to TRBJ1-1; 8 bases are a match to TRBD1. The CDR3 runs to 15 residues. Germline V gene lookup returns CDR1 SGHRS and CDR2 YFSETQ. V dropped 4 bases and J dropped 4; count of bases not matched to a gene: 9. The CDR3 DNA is TGCGCCAGCAGCGCACAGGGGGTAAGGGGCACTGAAGCTTTCTTT. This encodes CASSAQGVRGTEAFF.

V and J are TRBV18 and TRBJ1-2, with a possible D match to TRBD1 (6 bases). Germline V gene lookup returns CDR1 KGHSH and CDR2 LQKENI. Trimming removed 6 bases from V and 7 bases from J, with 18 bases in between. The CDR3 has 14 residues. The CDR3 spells CASSLGQTSFGYTF. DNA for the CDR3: TGTGCCAGCTCTCTTGGACAGACCTCCTTTGGCTACACCTTC.

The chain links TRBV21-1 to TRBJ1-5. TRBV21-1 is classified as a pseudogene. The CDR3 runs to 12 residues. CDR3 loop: CASSKRNQPQHF. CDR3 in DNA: TGTGCCAGCAGCAAGCGCAATCAGCCCCAGCATTTT.

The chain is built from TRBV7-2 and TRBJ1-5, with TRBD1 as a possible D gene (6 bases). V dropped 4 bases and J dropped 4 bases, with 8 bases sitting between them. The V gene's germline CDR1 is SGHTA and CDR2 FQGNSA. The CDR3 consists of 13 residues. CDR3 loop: CASSWTVNQPQHF. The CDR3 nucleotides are TGTGCCAGCAGCTGGACAGTTAATCAGCCCCAGCATTTT.

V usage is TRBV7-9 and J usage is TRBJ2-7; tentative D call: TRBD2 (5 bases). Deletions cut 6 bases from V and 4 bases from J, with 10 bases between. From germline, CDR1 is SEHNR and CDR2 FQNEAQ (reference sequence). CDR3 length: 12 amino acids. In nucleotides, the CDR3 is TGTGCCAGCAGTCTAGTAGCGTACGAGCAGTACTTC. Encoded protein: CASSLVAYEQYF.

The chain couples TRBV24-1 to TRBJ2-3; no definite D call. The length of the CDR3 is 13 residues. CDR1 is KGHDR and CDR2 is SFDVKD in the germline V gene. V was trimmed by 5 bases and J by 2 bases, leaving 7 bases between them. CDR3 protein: CATSAAPTDTQYF. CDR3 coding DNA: TGTGCCACCAGTGCAGCCCCCACAGATACGCAGTATTTT.

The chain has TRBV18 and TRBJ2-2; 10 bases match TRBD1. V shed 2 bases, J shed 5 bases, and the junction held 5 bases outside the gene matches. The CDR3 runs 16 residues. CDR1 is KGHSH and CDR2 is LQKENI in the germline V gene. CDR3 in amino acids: CASSPSRQGATGELFF. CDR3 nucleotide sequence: TGTGCCAGCTCACCATCCCGACAGGGGGCTACCGGGGAGCTGTTTTTT.

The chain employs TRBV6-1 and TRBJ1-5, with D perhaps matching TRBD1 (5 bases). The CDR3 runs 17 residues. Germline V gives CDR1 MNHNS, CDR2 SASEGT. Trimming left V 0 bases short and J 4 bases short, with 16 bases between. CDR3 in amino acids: CASSEARGRRPNQPQHF. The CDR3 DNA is TGTGCCAGCAGTGAAGCGAGGGGCAGGAGGCCGAATCAGCCCCAGCATTTT.

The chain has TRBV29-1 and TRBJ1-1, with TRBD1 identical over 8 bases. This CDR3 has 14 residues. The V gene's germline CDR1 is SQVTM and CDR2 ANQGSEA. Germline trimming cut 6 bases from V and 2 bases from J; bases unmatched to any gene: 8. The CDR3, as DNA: TGCAGCGTCCGGACAGGGTCTCCTAACACTGAAGCTTTCTTT. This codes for CSVRTGSPNTEAFF.

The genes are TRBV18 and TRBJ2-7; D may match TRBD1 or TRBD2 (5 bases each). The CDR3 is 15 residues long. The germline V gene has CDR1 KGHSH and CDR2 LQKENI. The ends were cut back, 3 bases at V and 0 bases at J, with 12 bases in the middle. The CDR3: CASSPGDGLSYEQYF. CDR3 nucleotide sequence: TGTGCCAGCTCACCCGGGGACGGCCTCTCCTACGAGCAGTACTTC.

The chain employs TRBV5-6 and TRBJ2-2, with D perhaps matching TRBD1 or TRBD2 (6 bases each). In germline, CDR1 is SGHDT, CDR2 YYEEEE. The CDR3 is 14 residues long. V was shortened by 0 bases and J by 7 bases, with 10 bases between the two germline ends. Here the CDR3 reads CASSLGGAVGELFF. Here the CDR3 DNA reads TGTGCCAGCAGCTTGGGGGGGGCTGTCGGGGAGCTGTTTTTT.

This CDR3 reads CASSLRLAGSTYNEQFF. The CDR3 DNA is TGTGCCAGCAGTTTAAGACTAGCGGGCAGTACCTACAATGAGCAGTTCTTC. The genes are TRBV27 and TRBJ2-1; 10 bases match TRBD2. CDR1 is MNHEY and CDR2 is SMNVEV in the germline V gene (reference sequence). J lost 2 bases, V lost 2 bases, and 6 bases had no gene match. This CDR3 spans 17 amino acids.

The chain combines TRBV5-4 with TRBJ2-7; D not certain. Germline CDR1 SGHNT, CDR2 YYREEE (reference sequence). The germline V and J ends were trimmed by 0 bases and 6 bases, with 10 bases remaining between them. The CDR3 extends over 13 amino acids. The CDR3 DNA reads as TGTGCCAGCAGCTTGGGCCCCTTTCCCGAGCAGTACTTC. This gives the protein CASSLGPFPEQYF.

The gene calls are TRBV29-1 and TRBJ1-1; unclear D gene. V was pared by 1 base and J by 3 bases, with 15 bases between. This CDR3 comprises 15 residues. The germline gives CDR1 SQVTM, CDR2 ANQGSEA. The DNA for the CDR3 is TGCAGCGTTGAAGTACGGAGGGAAACTTACACTGAAGCTTTCTTT. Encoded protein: CSVEVRRETYTEAFF.

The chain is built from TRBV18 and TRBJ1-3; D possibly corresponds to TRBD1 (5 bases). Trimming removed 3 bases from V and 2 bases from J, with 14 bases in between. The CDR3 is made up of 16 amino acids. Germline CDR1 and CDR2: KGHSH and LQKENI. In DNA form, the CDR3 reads TGTGCCAGCTCACCCCTCGGGGACCCAACTGGAAACACCATATATTTT. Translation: CASSPLGDPTGNTIYF.

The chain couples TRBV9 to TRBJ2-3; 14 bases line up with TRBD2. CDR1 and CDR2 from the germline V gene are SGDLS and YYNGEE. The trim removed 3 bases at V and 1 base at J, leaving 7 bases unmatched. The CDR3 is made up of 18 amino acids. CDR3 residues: CASSEAGTSGRGTDTQYF. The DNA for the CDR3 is TGTGCCAGCAGCGAAGCCGGGACTAGCGGGAGAGGCACAGATACGCAGTATTTT.

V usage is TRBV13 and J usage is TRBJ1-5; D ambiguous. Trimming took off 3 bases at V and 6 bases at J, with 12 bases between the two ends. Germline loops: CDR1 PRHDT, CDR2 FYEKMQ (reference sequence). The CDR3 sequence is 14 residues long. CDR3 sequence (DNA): TGTGCCAGCAGCTTCGGGTTAGGAGGTCAGCCCCAGCATTTT. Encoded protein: CASSFGLGGQPQHF. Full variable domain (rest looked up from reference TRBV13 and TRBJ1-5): AAGVIQSPRHLIKEKRETATLKCYPIPRHDTVYWYQQGPGQDPQFLISFYEKMQSDKGSIPDRFSAQQFSDYHSELNMSSLELGDSALYFCASSFGLGGQPQHFGDGTRLSIL.

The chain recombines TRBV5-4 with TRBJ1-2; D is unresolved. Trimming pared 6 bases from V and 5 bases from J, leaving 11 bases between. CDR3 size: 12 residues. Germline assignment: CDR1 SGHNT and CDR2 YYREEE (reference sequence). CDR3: CASTQAGYGYTF. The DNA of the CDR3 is TGTGCCAGCACCCAGGCGGGATATGGCTACACCTTC. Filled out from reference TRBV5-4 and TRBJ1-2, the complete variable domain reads ETGVTQSPTHLIKTRGQQVTLRCSSQSGHNTVSWYQQALGQGPQFIFQYYREEENGRGNFPPRFSGLQFPNYSSELNVNALELDDSALYLCASTQAGYGYTFGSGTRLTVV.

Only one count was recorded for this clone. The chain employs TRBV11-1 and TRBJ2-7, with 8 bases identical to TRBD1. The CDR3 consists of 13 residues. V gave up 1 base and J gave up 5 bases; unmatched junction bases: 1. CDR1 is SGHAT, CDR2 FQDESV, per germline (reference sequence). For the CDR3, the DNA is TGTGCCAGCAGCTTAGGACAGGGGAACGAGCAGTACTTC. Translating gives CASSLGQGNEQYF.

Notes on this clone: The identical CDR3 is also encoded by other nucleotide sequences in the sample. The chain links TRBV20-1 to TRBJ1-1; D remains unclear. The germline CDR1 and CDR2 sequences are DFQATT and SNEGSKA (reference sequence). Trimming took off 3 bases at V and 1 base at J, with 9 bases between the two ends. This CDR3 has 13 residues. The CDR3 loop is CSASPDPNTEAFF. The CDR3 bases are TGCAGTGCTAGTCCCGACCCGAACACTGAAGCTTTCTTT.

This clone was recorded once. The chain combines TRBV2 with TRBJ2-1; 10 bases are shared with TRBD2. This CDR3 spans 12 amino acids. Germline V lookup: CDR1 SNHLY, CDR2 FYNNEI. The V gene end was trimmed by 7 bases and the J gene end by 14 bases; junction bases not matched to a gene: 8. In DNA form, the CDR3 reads TGTGCCAGCAAGGCTAGCGGGAGTACCGAGTTCTTC. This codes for CASKASGSTEFF.

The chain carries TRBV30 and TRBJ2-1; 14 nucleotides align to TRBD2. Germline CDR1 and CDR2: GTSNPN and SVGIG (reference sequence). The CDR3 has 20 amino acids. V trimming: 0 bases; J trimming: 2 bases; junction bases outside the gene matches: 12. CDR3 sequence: CAWSVRAPGTSGSAYNEQFF. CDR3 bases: TGTGCCTGGAGTGTACGGGCCCCAGGGACTAGCGGGAGCGCCTACAATGAGCAGTTCTTC.

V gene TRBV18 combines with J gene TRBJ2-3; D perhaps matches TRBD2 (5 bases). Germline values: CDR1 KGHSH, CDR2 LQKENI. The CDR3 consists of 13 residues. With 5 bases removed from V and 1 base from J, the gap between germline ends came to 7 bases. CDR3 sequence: CASSTAGTDTQYF. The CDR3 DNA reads TGTGCCAGCTCAACAGCGGGCACAGATACGCAGTATTTT. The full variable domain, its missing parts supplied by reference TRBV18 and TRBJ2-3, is NAGVMQNPRHLVRRRGQEARLRCSPMKGHSHVYWYRQLPEEGLKFMVYLQKENIIDESGMPKERFSAEFPKEGPSILRIQQVVRGDSAAYFCASSTAGTDTQYFGPGTRLTVL.